What follows are 4 T cell receptor beta chains derived from one specimen sequenced in a study of CXCR3-negative and CXCR3-positive naive CD8 T cells. Through 5' RACE with UMI labels, the TRB cDNA libraries were prepared. TCRdb derives one entry per CDR3 protein from the 5' RACE reads, leaving out DNA. The sample totals over 55,000 distinct CDR3 sequences. Sequenced sample: memory CD8+ T cells from blood. The receptors originated from a human donor in good health. Some clones in this sample may be carry-over from other donors' samples.

The chain joins TRBV5-8 to TRBJ2-1. The CDR3 sequence is 15 residues long. The germline gives CDR1 SGHTS, CDR2 YDEGEE. The CDR3 protein is CASSLWQSDYNEQFF.

V gene TRBV27 combines with J gene TRBJ1-1. The CDR3 is 14 residues long. In germline, CDR1 is MNHEY, CDR2 SMNVEV (reference sequence). The CDR3 protein is CASSLSLGHTEAFF.

The chain carries TRBV6-5 and TRBJ2-2; TCRdb's D gene call, TRBD1, goes unchecked for lack of DNA. Germline loops: CDR1 MNHEY, CDR2 SVGAGI. The CDR3 covers 15 residues. The CDR3 loop is CASSYGQGSPGELFF.

The gene calls are TRBV4-2 and TRBJ2-3; checking the TCRdb D call of TRBD1 is not possible without DNA. CDR3 length: 15 amino acids. CDR1 is LGHNA, CDR2 YNFKEQ, per germline. CDR3 amino acids: CASSQEDPAPNTQYF.